The next 15 T cell receptor beta chains were all read from a single sample in a study of cytomegalovirus exposure and HLA in healthy donors. In the PCR, 60 Vbeta and 13 Jbeta primers were used. TCRdb's table, derived via immunoSEQ multiplex PCR, lists solely in-frame clones and lacks some. The data hold 130,000 to 150,000 clones, with 73% observed a single time. Sequenced sample: PBMCs. The source of these receptors is a human donor in good health.

V gene TRBV27 combines with J gene TRBJ2-7; 12 nucleotides agree with TRBD2. J was trimmed by 7 bases and V by 0 bases; bases with no gene match: 4. The CDR3 has 15 residues. Germline V lookup: CDR1 MNHEY, CDR2 SMNVEV (reference sequence). DNA for the CDR3: TGTGCCAGCAGTTTATCTTGGACTAGCGGGACTGAGCAGTACTTC. Protein: CASSLSWTSGTEQYF.

The chain couples TRBV27 to TRBJ2-7; 12 bases fit TRBD2. Losses at the gene ends were 9 bases for V and 0 bases for J; bases not matched to a gene: 3. From germline, CDR1 is MNHEY and CDR2 SMNVEV (reference sequence). The CDR3 runs 14 residues. The CDR3 reads CASRLAGVSYEQYF. The CDR3, as DNA: TGTGCCAGTCGACTAGCGGGGGTCTCCTACGAGCAGTACTTC.

The chain couples TRBV27 to TRBJ2-5, with 9 bases identical to TRBD1. Germline lookup yields CDR1 MNHEY and CDR2 SMNVEV (reference sequence). The CDR3 runs to 13 residues. V dropped 5 bases and J dropped 4; count of bases not matched to a gene: 2. CDR3 sequence: CASSQQGAETQYF. CDR3 DNA sequence: TGTGCCAGCAGTCAACAGGGGGCAGAGACCCAGTACTTC.

This clone showed up just a few times. The chain joins TRBV29-1 to TRBJ2-7; a possible D gene is TRBD2 (6 bases). The CDR3 is made up of 11 amino acids. In germline, CDR1 is SQVTM, CDR2 ANQGSEA. The V end was cut by 5 bases, the J end by 3 bases, with 8 bases between. The CDR3 here is CSVREDYEQYF. CDR3 coding DNA: TGCAGCGTTAGGGAGGACTACGAGCAGTACTTC.

This clone was counted between two and nine times. The chain combines TRBV25-1 with TRBJ2-7; 8 nucleotides agree with TRBD1. The V gene's germline CDR1 is MGHDK and CDR2 SYGVNS. V shed 0 bases, J shed 5 bases, and the junction held 6 bases outside the gene matches. This CDR3 has 15 residues. The CDR3 protein is CASSEYGQGAHEQYF. For the CDR3, the DNA is TGTGCCAGCAGTGAATATGGTCAGGGGGCGCACGAGCAGTACTTC.

CDR3 coding DNA: TGCGCCAGCAGTGAGTCCAGGGGGAGACGAACCGGGGAGCTGTTTTTT. It yields the protein CASSESRGRRTGELFF. The chain couples TRBV10-2 to TRBJ2-2; TRBD1 matches 7 bases. V lost 0 bases, J lost 5 bases, and 6 bases stayed unmatched. This CDR3 has 16 residues. The germline V gene has CDR1 WSHSY and CDR2 SAAADI.

V gene TRBV7-9 combines with J gene TRBJ2-1; no reliable D call. Trimming cost V 5 bases and J 6 bases, with 8 bases left between them. Germline V gene sequence: CDR1 SEHNR, CDR2 FQNEAQ (reference sequence). This CDR3 contains 12 residues. This CDR3 reads CASSPRPNEQFF. The CDR3 nucleotides read TGTGCCAGCAGCCCGAGGCCCAATGAGCAGTTCTTC.

V is TRBV7-9 and J is TRBJ2-7; D might be TRBD2 (6 bases). The length of the CDR3 is 12 residues. V was cut by 0 bases and J by 7 bases, with 7 bases left in between. Germline values: CDR1 SEHNR, CDR2 FQNEAQ (reference sequence). For the CDR3, the DNA is TGTGCCAGCAGCTTAGCTGGGGGGGAGCAGTACTTC. It encodes CASSLAGGEQYF.

V is TRBV6-6 and J is TRBJ2-7, with 7 bases aligning to TRBD1. With 7 bases clipped from V and 2 bases from J, the junction kept 8 bases outside the gene matches. This CDR3 spans 14 amino acids. CDR1 and CDR2 (germline): MNHNY, SVGAGI (reference sequence). This CDR3 is CASIPDRLPYEQYF. In nucleotides, the CDR3 is TGTGCCAGCATCCCGGACAGGCTTCCCTACGAGCAGTACTTC.

The chain recombines TRBV29-1 with TRBJ1-2, with a tentative D call TRBD1 (6 bases). CDR1 SQVTM and CDR2 ANQGSEA come from the germline V gene. This CDR3 is built from 13 residues. Trimming removed 1 base from V and 1 base from J, with 7 bases in between. This CDR3 is CSVEGGLNYGYTF. In DNA, the CDR3 is TGCAGCGTTGAAGGGGGGCTTAACTATGGCTACACCTTC.

Written as DNA, the CDR3 is TGTGCCAGCAGCTCACTAGGCTACGAGCAGTACTTC. Translation gives CASSSLGYEQYF. The rearrangement joins TRBV5-4 to TRBJ2-7; D perhaps matches TRBD2 (5 bases). Germline loops: CDR1 SGHNT, CDR2 YYREEE (reference sequence). V lost 3 bases and J lost 3, with 7 bases in between. CDR3 length: 12 residues.

This clone was seen more than once but under ten times. This rearrangement joins TRBV7-9 to TRBJ1-1, with D maybe TRBD1 (6 bases). Per the germline V gene, CDR1 is SEHNR and CDR2 is FQNEAQ (reference sequence). V lost 3 bases and J lost 5, with 10 bases in between. The CDR3 has 13 residues. In DNA, the CDR3 is TGTGCCAGCAGCTTTGGGGGCGGGACTGAAGCTTTCTTT. Its protein product is CASSFGGGTEAFF.

V usage is TRBV27 and J usage is TRBJ2-2; tentatively, D is TRBD2 (5 bases). V was shortened by 7 bases and J by 5 bases, with 11 bases between the two germline ends. Germline loops: CDR1 MNHEY, CDR2 SMNVEV (reference sequence). The CDR3 contains 13 residues. In DNA form, the CDR3 reads TGTGCCAGCAAACTAGGTGGGACCGGGGAGCTGTTTTTT. Translation: CASKLGGTGELFF.

This clone showed up just a few times. DNA for the CDR3: TGTGCCAGCAGCGTAGAAGGGGTTGGGACACCTTTTTACACTGAAGCTTTCTTT. This sequence encodes CASSVEGVGTPFYTEAFF. The J gene is TRBJ1-1, the V gene TRBV9, with D possibly being TRBD1 (6 bases). Trimming removed 0 bases from V and 3 bases from J, with 21 bases in between. The CDR3 runs to 18 residues. Germline V gene data show CDR1 as SGDLS and CDR2 as YYNGEE.

V and J are TRBV6-5 and TRBJ2-3; 9 bases line up with TRBD2. With V trimmed by 4 bases and J by 4 bases, 6 bases remained unmatched. The CDR3 totals 15 residues. Germline values: CDR1 MNHEY, CDR2 SVGAGI. The CDR3 nucleotides read TGTGCCAGCAGTTTTAAAGCGGGAGGCGCAGATACGCAGTATTTT. Amino acid sequence: CASSFKAGGADTQYF.